Below are 5 T cell receptor beta chains sequenced from a single sample in a study of T cell responses to AZD1222 COVID-19 vaccine (dated by TCRdb to about 2021). The library was generated by the immunoSEQ multiplex PCR assay. TCRdb re-hosts the immuneACCESS table, in-frame sequences only. Its copies lack some clones; in the studies checked, an unresolved V gene accounts for under half of them, and the cause for the rest is not known. For this sample there are some 120,000 clones; 80% to 95% appear just once. The ten largest clones take up about 4.4% of the sample. According to the study, the label for this sample's time point signals: baseline before first vaccination. The meaning of the sample's treatment or condition label: meningococcal conjugate vaccine given as trial control. The sample here was peripheral blood, taken on day 0 of MenACWY control vaccination. The receptors here all came from an adult in good health.

The rearrangement joins TRBV5-8 to TRBJ1-6; D uncertain. The CDR3 contains 12 residues. CDR1 SGHTS and CDR2 YDEGEE come from the germline V gene. The V end lost 5 bases, the J end lost 14 bases, and 14 bases lay between the germline ends. The CDR3 sequence is CASSWGRWALHF. CDR3 in DNA: TGTGCCAGCAGTTGGGGTCGGTGGGCCCTCCACTTT.

The rearrangement joins TRBV19 to TRBJ2-5; 8 positions match TRBD2. V trimming: 3 bases; J trimming: 5 bases; junction bases outside the gene matches: 14. Germline-derived CDR1 and CDR2 are LNHDA and SQIVND (reference sequence). This CDR3 region has 17 residues. DNA for the CDR3: TGTGCCAGTAGTATGATGATACTTAGCGGGGAAAAGGAGACCCAGTACTTC. Encoded protein: CASSMMILSGEKETQYF.

This chain joins TRBV12-3 or TRBV12-4 and TRBJ2-7; D gene unclear. Trimming cost V 7 bases and J 0 bases, with 10 bases left between them. This CDR3 is 13 amino acids long. CDR3 amino acids: CASTSGASYEQYF. CDR3 bases: TGTGCCAGCACCTCTGGTGCCTCCTACGAGCAGTACTTC.

CDR3 loop: CSIDRDRETQYF. The CDR3 DNA follows: TGCAGCATCGACAGGGATCGAGAGACCCAGTACTTC. The chain employs TRBV29-1 and TRBJ2-5, with 7 bases lining up with TRBD1. CDR1 SQVTM and CDR2 ANQGSEA come from the germline V gene. Trimming took 8 bases from V and 4 from J; bases not matched to a gene: 7. CDR3 size: 12 residues.

The chain couples TRBV24-1 to TRBJ2-2, with 12 bases matching TRBD2. The V gene end was trimmed by 5 bases and the J gene end by 5 bases; junction bases not matched to a gene: 5. The CDR3 extends over 16 amino acids. Looked up from germline, CDR1 is KGHDR and CDR2 is SFDVKD. The CDR3: CATSVGLAGKTGELFF. CDR3 DNA: TGTGCCACCAGTGTAGGACTAGCGGGAAAGACCGGGGAGCTGTTTTTT.